The following is a TCR beta chain sequence with its context. The data are from a study of blood T cell repertoires in COVID-19. As originally analysed: Reference gene primers were amplified, and this amplification served to estimate nucleated cell counts. Sequencing used immunoSEQ multiplex PCR; TCRdb keeps in-frame clones, though not all of them. The V and J calls and clone size were taken over from that table, and D and trimming were inferred from the DNA. The sample consists of roughly 290,000 clones, 89% of them appearing once. The CDR3 consists of 16 residues. The ends were cut back, 3 bases at V and 4 bases at J, with 18 bases in the middle. Germline values: CDR1 LNHDA, CDR2 SQIVND (reference sequence).

The source is a woman aged 40 to 50 who had recovered from COVID-19. The material sequenced was PBMCs or T cells enriched from blood (not recorded which). This sequence joins TRBV19 and TRBJ1-1, with D maybe TRBD1 (5 bases). The chain's CDR3 is CASSIPRSGGATEAFF. The CDR3, as DNA: TGTGCCAGTAGTATCCCCCGATCCGGCGGGGCCACTGAAGCTTTCTTT.